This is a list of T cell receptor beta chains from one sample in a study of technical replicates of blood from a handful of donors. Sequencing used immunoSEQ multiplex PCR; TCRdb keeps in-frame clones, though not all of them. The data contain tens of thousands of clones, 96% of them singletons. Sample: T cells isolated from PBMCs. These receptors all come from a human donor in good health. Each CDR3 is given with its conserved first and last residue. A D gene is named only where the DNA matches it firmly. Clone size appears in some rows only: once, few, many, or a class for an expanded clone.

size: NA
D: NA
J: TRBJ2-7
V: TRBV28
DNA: TGTGCCAGCAGTTTCGAACAGGCTAGCTCCTACGAGCAGTACTTC
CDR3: CASSFEQASSYEQYF

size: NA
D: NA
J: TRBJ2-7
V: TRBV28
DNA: TGTGCCAGCAGTTTATTTGGGCGGGTCCTGGGATCCTACGAGCAGTACTTC
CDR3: CASSLFGRVLGSYEQYF

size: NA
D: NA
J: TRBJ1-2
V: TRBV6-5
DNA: TGTGCCAGCAGTTACTCTTTGGCGGCCGAACGTGGCTACACCTTC
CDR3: CASSYSLAAERGYTF

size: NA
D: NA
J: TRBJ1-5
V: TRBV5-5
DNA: TGTGCCAGCAGCTTCCACGACAGGATGCCCAATAATCAGCCCCAGCATTTT
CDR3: CASSFHDRMPNNQPQHF

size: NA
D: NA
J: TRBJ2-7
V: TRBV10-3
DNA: TGTGCCATCAGTGACCCAACAGGAGCCTACGAGCAGTACTTC
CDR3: CAISDPTGAYEQYF

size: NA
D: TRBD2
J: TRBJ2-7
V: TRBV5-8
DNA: TGTGCCAGCAGCCAGGGACTAGTCCCCTACGAGCAGTACTTC
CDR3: CASSQGLVPYEQYF

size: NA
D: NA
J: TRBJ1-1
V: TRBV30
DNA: TGTGCCTGGAGTGTCGGGGGGACTGAAGCTTTCTTT
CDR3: CAWSVGGTEAFF

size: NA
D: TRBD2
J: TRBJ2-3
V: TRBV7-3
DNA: TGTGCCAGCAGCCCGCGCGGGCTAGCGGACGAGATTTCGCAGTATTTT
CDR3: CASSPRGLADEISQYF

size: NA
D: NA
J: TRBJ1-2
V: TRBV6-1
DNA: TGTGCCAGCAGTGAAATTAGGCAGGGCTATGGCTACACCTTC
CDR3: CASSEIRQGYGYTF

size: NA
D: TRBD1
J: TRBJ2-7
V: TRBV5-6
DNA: TGTGCCAGCAGCTTGGTGGGACAGGTCACCTACGAGCAGTACTTC
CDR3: CASSLVGQVTYEQYF

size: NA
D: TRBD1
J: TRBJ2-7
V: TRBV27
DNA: TGTGCCACACTCACCGGGACAGAACCCTACGAGCAGTACTTC
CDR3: CATLTGTEPYEQYF

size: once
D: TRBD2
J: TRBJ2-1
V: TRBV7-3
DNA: TGTGCCAGCAGCTCGTCGACTAGCGGCGTATACAATGAGCAGTTCTTC
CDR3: CASSSSTSGVYNEQFF

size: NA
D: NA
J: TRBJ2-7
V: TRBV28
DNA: TGTGCCAGCAGACCGGACCGGGACAACGAATACCCCTACGAGCAGTACTTC
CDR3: CASRPDRDNEYPYEQYF

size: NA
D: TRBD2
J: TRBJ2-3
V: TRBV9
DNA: TGTGCCAGCAGTGGAAGCGGGATGGGCCCAGATACGCAGTATTTT
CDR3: CASSGSGMGPDTQYF

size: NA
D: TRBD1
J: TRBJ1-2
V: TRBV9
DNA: TGTGCCAGCAGCGCCTATTTGGCCTCGGGGGGACAGGGCGACTATGGCTACACCTTC
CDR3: CASSAYLASGGQGDYGYTF

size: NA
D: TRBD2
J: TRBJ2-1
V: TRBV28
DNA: TGTGCCAGCAGACCCGGGTTGGCTAGCGGGAACAATGAGCAGTTCTTC
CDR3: CASRPGLASGNNEQFF

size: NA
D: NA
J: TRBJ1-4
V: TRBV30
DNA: TGTGCCTGGAGGAGGGGGAATGAAAAACTGTTTTTT
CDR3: CAWRRGNEKLFF

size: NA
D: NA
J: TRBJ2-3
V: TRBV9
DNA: TGTGCCAGCAGCGTAGGCGGCAACACAGATACGCAGTATTTT
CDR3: CASSVGGNTDTQYF

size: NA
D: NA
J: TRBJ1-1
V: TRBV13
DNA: TGTGCCAGCAGCTTATGGGGAATGGGGGGGGCGAATAGCACTGAAGCTTTCTTT
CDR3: CASSLWGMGGANSTEAFF

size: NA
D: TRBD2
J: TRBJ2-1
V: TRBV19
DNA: TGTGCCAGTAGTATAATATCGGGGCGGGAGTTCGAAAATGAGCAGTTCTTC
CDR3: CASSIISGREFENEQFF

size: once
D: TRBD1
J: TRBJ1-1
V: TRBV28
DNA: TGTGCCAGCAGTCAGGGGGGAAACACTGAAGCTTTCTTT
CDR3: CASSQGGNTEAFF

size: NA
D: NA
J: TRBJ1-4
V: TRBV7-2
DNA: TGTGCCAGCAATCGGGTTCCTAATGAAAAACTGTTTTTT
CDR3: CASNRVPNEKLFF

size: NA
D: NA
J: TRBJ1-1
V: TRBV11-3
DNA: TGTGCCAGCAGCTTATCTTTTACTGAAGCTTTCTTT
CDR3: CASSLSFTEAFF

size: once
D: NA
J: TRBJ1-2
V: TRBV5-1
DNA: TGCGCCAGCAGTGTGGGTGGGGAGAACTATGGCTACACCTTC
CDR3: CASSVGGENYGYTF

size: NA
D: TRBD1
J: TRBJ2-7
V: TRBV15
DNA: TGTGCCACCAGCCGTGACAGGGGTCGCTACGAGCAGTACTTC
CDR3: CATSRDRGRYEQYF

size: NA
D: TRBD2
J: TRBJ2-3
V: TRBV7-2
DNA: TGTGCCAGCAGCTTAGCTAGCGGGAGTCCGACAGATACGCAGTATTTT
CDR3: CASSLASGSPTDTQYF

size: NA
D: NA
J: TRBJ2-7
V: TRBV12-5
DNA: TGTGCTAGTGGTTTGGAGGCAGGCGACAAGTACTTC
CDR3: CASGLEAGDKYF

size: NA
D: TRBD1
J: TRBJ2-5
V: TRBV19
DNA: TGTGCCAGTAGTATCCCGGGACAGGTATGGGAGACCCAGTACTTC
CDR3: CASSIPGQVWETQYF

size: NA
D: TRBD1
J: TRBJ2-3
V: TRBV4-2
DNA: TGTGCCAGCAGCCAAGATCTCGACAGGGGATATGGCACAGATACGCAGTATTTT
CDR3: CASSQDLDRGYGTDTQYF

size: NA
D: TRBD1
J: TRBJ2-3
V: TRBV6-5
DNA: TGTGCCAGCAGTGGACAGGGGGCAGATACGCAGTATTTT
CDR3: CASSGQGADTQYF

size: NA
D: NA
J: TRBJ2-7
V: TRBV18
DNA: TGTGCCAGCTCACCCCCGGGGGGGACAGTTATTTCCTACGAGCAGTACTTC
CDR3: CASSPPGGTVISYEQYF

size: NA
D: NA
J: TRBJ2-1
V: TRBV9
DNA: TGTGCCAGCAGCGTAGGCCACCTAAGGCGGAGCTCCTACAATGAGCAGTTCTTC
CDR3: CASSVGHLRRSSYNEQFF

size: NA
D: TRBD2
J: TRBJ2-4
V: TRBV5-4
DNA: TGTGCCAGCAGCTTGTTGGGGGGGGGTGAGCTAGCCAAAAACATTCAGTACTTC
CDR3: CASSLLGGGELAKNIQYF

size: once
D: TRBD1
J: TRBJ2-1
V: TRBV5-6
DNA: TGTGCCAGCATTAATCCAAGACAGGGAACTGAGCAGTTCTTC
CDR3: CASINPRQGTEQFF

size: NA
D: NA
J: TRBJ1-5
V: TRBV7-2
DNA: TGTGCCAGCAGCTTAGCTCAACAGGGAATCAATCAGCCCCAGCATTTT
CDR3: CASSLAQQGINQPQHF

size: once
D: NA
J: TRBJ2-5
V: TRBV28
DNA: TGTGCCAGCAGTCTACCCTCGGCAGGGAACTCGCAAGAGACCCAGTACTTC
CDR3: CASSLPSAGNSQETQYF

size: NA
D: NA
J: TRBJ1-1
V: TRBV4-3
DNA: TGCGCCAGCAGCCAAGAGGGGACATCCTTGAACACTGAAGCTTTCTTT
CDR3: CASSQEGTSLNTEAFF

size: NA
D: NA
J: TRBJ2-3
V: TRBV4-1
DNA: TGCGCCAGCAGCCAAGTGGCTGTGGGCACAGATACGCAGTATTTT
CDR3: CASSQVAVGTDTQYF

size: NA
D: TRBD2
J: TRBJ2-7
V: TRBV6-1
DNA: TGTGCCAGCAGTGAAGCTCTAGCGGGGGGCTCCTACGAGCAGTACTTC
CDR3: CASSEALAGGSYEQYF

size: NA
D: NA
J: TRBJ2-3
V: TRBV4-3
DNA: TGCGCCAGCAGCCAAGATTTGGAGGGGTCGGGCACAGATACGCAGTATTTT
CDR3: CASSQDLEGSGTDTQYF

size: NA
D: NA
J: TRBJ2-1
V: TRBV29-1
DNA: TGCAGCGTTGAGGGCAGGTTATACAATGAGCAGTTCTTC
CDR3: CSVEGRLYNEQFF

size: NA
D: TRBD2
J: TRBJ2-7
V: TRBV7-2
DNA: TGTGCCAGCAGCTTAAGCGGGGGTTCCTACGAGCAGTACTTC
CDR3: CASSLSGGSYEQYF

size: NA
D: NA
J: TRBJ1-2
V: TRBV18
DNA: TGTGCCAGCTCAGTCGACGGGGGGGCTGACTATGGCTACACCTTC
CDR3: CASSVDGGADYGYTF

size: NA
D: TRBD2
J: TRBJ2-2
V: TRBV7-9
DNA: TGTGCCAGCAGTTCTAGCGGGAGGGCGGCGGCTGGGGAGCTGTTTTTT
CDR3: CASSSSGRAAAGELFF

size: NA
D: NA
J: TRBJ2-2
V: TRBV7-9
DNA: TGTGCCAGCAGCTTAGTTAACGGGGAGCTGTTTTTT
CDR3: CASSLVNGELFF